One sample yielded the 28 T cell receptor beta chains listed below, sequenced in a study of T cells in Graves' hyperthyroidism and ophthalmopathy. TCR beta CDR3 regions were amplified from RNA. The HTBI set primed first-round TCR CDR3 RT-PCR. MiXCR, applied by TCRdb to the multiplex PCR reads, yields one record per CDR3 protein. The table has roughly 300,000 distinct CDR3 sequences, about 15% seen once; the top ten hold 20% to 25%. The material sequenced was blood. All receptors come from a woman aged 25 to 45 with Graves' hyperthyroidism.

CDR3 bases: TGTGCCAGCAGAGACGACATTCCCAACACTGAAGCTTTCTTT. It encodes CASRDDIPNTEAFF. This chain joins TRBV2 and TRBJ1-1; D gene uncertain. Germline V gives CDR1 SNHLY, CDR2 FYNNEI. Trimming removed 6 bases at V and 2 bases at J, with 13 bases between. CDR3 length equals 14 residues.

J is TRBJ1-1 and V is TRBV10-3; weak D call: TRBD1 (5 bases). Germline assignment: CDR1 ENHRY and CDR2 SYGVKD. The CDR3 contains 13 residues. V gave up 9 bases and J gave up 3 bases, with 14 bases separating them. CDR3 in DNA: TGTGCCATGTCGACAGACTTAGACACTGAAGCTTTCTTT. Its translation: CAMSTDLDTEAFF.

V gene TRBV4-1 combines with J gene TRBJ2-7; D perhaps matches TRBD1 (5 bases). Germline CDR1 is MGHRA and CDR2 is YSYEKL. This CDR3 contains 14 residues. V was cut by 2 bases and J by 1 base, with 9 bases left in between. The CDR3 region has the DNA TGCGCCAGCAGCCAAAGGGGCGGTTCCTACGAGCAGTACTTC. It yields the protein CASSQRGGSYEQYF.

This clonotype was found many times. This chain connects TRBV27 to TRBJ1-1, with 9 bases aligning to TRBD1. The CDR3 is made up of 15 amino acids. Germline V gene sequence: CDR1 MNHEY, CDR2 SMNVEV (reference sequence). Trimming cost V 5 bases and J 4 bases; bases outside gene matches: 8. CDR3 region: CASSIDRGYGTEAFF. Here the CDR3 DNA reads TGTGCCAGCAGTATAGACAGGGGGTACGGCACTGAAGCTTTCTTT.

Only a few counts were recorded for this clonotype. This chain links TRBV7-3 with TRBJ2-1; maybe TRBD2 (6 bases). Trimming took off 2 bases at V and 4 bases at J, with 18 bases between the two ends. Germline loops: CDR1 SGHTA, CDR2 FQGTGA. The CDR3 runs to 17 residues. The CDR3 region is CASSLSFSTSPYNEQFF. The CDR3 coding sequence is TGTGCCAGCAGCTTATCCTTTAGTACTAGCCCATACAATGAGCAGTTCTTC.

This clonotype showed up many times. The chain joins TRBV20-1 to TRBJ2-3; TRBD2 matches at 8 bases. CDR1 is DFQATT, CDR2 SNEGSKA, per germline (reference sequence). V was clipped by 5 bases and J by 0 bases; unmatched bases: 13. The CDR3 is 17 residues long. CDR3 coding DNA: TGCAGTGCTCGAAATCCCCTTAGCGGGGAGAGCACAGATACGCAGTATTTT. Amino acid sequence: CSARNPLSGESTDTQYF.

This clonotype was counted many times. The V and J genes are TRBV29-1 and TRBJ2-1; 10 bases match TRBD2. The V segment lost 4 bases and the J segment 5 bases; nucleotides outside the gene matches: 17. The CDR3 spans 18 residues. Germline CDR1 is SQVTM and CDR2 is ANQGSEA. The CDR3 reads CSVGGPDVRLAGDNEQFF. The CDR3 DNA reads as TGCAGCGTTGGTGGCCCGGATGTGCGTCTAGCGGGAGACAATGAGCAGTTCTTC.

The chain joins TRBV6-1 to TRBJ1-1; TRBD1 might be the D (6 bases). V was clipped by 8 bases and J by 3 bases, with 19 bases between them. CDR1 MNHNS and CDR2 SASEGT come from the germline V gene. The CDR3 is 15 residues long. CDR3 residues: CASGGGSIYHTEAFF. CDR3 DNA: TGTGCCAGCGGGGGGGGCAGTATCTATCACACTGAAGCTTTCTTT.

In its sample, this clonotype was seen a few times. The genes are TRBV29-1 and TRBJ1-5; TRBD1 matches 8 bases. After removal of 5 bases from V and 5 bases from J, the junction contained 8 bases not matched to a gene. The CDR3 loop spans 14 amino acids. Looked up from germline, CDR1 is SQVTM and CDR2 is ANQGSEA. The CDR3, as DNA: TGCAGCGTTCAGGACAGGGTCGGTGATCAGCCCCAGCATTTT. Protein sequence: CSVQDRVGDQPQHF. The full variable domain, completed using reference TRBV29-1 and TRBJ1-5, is SAVISQKPSRDICQRGTSLTIQCQVDSQVTMMFWYRQQPGQSLTLIATANQGSEATYESGFVIDKFPISRPNLTFSTLTVSNMSPEDSSIYLCSVQDRVGDQPQHFGDGTRLSIL.

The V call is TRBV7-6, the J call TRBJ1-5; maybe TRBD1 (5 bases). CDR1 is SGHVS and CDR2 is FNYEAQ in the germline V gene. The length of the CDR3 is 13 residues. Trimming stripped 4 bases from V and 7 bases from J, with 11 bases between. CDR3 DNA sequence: TGTGCCAGCAGCTCCACCACAGGACAGCCCCAGCATTTT. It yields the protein CASSSTTGQPQHF.

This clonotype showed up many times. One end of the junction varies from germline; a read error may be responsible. The CDR3 nucleotides are TGTGCCAGCAGCGAAGGACAGGGCCAACAGGAGACCCAGTACTTC. It yields the protein CASSEGQGQQETQYF. This chain joins TRBV6-1 and TRBJ2-5; 8 nucleotides align to TRBD1. Germline V gene sequence: CDR1 MNHNS, CDR2 SASEGT. The CDR3 spans 15 residues.

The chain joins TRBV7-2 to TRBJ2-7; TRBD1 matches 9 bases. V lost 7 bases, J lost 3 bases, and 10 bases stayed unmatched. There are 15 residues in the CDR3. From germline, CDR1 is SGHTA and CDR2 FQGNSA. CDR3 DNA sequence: TGTGCCAGCACCCCCCAGGGACAGGGATACTACGAGCAGTACTTC. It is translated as CASTPQGQGYYEQYF.

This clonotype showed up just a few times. The DNA for the CDR3 is TGTGCCAGCAGTACCGGACAGGGGAAGGGCTACACCTTC. This encodes CASSTGQGKGYTF. V usage is TRBV6-1 and J usage is TRBJ1-2, with 9 bases identical to TRBD1. Germline CDR1 and CDR2: MNHNS and SASEGT. The CDR3 loop spans 13 amino acids. The junction had 6 bases not matched to a gene; V was cut back by 5 bases and J by 8 bases.

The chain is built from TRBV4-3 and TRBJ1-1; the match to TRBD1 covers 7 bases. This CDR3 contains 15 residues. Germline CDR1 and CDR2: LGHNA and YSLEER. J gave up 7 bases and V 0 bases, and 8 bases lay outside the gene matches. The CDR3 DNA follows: TGCGCCAGCAGCCAAGAAGGCGTACAGGGGAATGAAGCTTTCTTT. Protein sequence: CASSQEGVQGNEAFF.

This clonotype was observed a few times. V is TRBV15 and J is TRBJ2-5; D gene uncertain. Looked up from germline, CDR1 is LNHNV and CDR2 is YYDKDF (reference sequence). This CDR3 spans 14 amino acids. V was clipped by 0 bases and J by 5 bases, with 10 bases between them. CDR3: CATSRDPTQETQYF. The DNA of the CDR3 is TGTGCCACCAGCAGAGATCCGACCCAGGAGACCCAGTACTTC.

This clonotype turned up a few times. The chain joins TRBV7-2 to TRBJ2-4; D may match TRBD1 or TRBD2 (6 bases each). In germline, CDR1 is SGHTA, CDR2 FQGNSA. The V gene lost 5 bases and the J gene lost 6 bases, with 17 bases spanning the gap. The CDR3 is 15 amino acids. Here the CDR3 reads CASSLGAGPTNIQYF. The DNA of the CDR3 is TGTGCCAGCAGCCTGGGGGCGGGACCAACAAACATTCAGTACTTC.

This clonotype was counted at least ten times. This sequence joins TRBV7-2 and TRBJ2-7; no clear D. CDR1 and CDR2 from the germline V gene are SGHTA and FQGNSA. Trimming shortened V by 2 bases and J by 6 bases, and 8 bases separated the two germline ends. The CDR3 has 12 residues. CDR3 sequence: CASSLPKREQYF. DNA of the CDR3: TGTGCCAGCAGCTTACCAAAACGCGAGCAGTACTTC.

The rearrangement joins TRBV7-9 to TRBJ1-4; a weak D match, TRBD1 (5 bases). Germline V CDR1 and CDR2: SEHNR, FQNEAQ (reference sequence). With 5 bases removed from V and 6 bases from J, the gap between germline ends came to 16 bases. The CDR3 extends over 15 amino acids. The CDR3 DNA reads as TGTGCCAGCAGCCTCGGGGGACCTGGGTATGAAAAACTGTTTTTT. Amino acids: CASSLGGPGYEKLFF.

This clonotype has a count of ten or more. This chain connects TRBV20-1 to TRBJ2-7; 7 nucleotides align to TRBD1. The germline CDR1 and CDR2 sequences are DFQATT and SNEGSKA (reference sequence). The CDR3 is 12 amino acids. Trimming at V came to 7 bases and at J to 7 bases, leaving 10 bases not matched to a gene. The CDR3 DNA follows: TGCAGTGTCAACAGGGGACCGGCGGAGCAGTACTTC. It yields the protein CSVNRGPAEQYF.

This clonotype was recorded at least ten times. CDR3 nucleotides: TGTGCCAGCAGCTTAGGGAGGGGGACAGCTCCAGATACGCAGTATTTT. Protein product: CASSLGRGTAPDTQYF. This chain connects TRBV7-9 to TRBJ2-3; weak D call: TRBD1 (7 bases). Trimming took off 1 base at V and 4 bases at J, with 15 bases between the two ends. CDR1 and CDR2 (germline): SEHNR, FQNEAQ (reference sequence). This CDR3 has 16 residues.

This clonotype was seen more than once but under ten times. The CDR3 DNA reads as TGTGCCAGCTCGTTAGACAGTGGGAACACTGAAGCTTTCTTT. It translates to CASSLDSGNTEAFF. The rearrangement joins TRBV18 to TRBJ1-1; TRBD1 is a possible D gene (5 bases). Germline-derived CDR1 and CDR2 are KGHSH and LQKENI. This CDR3 is built from 14 residues. V lost 6 bases, J lost 1 base, and 12 bases lay in between.

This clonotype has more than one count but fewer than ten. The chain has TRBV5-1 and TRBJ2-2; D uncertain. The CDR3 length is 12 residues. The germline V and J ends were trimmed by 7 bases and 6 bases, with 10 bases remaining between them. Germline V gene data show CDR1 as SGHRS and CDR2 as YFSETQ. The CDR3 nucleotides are TGCGCCAGCGTGAATTGGGCCGGGGAGCTGTTTTTT. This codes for CASVNWAGELFF.

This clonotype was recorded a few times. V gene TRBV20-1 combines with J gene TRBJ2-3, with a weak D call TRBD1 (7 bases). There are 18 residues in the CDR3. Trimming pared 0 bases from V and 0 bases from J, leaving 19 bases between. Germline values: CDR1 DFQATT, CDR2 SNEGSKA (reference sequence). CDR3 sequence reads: CSAREEGQTPRSTDTQYF. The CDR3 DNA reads TGCAGTGCTAGAGAGGAGGGACAGACGCCGAGGAGCACAGATACGCAGTATTTT.

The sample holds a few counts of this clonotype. The CDR3 nucleotides read TGCAGCGTTGCCCCCTTGGGTTTAGCGGGAGGGCGGTACAATGAGCAGTTCTTC. The encoded protein is CSVAPLGLAGGRYNEQFF. V usage is TRBV29-1 and J usage is TRBJ2-1, with 11 bases identical to TRBD2. The germline V gene encodes CDR1 SQVTM and CDR2 ANQGSEA. With V trimmed by 4 bases and J by 4 bases, 15 bases remained unmatched. The CDR3 extends over 18 amino acids.

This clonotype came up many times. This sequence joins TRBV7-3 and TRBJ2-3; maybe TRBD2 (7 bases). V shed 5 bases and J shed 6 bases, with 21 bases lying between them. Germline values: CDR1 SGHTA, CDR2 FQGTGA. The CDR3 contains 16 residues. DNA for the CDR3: TGTGCCAGCAGCGGGGGGCGCGGGAGTGGTTTTGATACGCAGTATTTT. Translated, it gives CASSGGRGSGFDTQYF.

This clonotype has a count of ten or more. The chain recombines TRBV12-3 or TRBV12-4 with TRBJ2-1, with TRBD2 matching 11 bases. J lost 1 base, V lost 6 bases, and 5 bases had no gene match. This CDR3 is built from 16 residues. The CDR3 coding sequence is TGTGCCAGCAGCTCCCTAGCGGGAGGATCCTACAATGAGCAGTTCTTC. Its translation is CASSSLAGGSYNEQFF.

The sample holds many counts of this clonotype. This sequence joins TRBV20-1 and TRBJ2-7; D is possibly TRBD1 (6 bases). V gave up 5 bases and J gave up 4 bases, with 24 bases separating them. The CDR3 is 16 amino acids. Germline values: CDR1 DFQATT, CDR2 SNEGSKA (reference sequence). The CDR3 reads CSAGQRAGVVGYEQYF. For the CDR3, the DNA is TGCAGTGCTGGGCAAAGGGCAGGGGTTGTTGGTTACGAGCAGTACTTC.

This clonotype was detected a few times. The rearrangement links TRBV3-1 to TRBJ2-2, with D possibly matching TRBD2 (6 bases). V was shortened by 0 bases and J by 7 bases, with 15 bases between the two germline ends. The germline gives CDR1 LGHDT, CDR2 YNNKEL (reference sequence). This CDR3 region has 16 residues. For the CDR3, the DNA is TGTGCCAGCAGCCAAGACTTCCCGGGAGCGGTCGGGGAGCTGTTTTTT. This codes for CASSQDFPGAVGELFF. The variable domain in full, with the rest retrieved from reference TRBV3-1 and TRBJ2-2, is DTAVSQTPKYLVTQMGNDKSIKCEQNLGHDTMYWYKQDSKKFLKIMFSYNNKELIINETVPNRFSPKSPDKAHLNLHINSLELGDSAVYFCASSQDFPGAVGELFFGEGSRLTVL.